A single sample is the source of the 32 T cell receptor beta chains below, sequenced in a study of blood T cell repertoires in COVID-19. The protocol was immunoSEQ multiplex PCR, while the TCRdb copy is restricted to in-frame clones and leaves out a portion. The top ten clones hold 15% to 20% of a sample with around 60,000 clones, about three quarters of them seen once. Sequenced sample: peripheral blood. The receptor set was obtained from a man aged 30-40 years with COVID-19, enrolled during active disease.

Only one count was recorded for this clone. The chain uses TRBV6-1 and TRBJ2-3; a possible D gene is TRBD2 (6 bases). The V gene lost 2 bases and the J gene lost 5 bases, with 14 bases spanning the gap. The CDR3 extends over 15 amino acids. Germline CDR1 and CDR2: MNHNS and SASEGT. DNA for the CDR3: TGTGCCAGCAGTGAATCGAACGGGAGTGTAGATACGCAGTATTTT. This codes for CASSESNGSVDTQYF.

This clone was counted between two and nine times. The chain recombines TRBV6-6 with TRBJ2-1; TRBD1 is a possible D gene (5 bases). The ends were cut back, 5 bases at V and 5 bases at J, with 16 bases in the middle. Looked up from germline, CDR1 is MNHNY and CDR2 is SVGAGI (reference sequence). CDR3 size: 15 residues. Here the CDR3 reads CASSPRQLGNNEQFF. DNA for the CDR3: TGTGCCAGCAGTCCGCGACAGTTGGGAAACAATGAGCAGTTCTTC.

The chain carries TRBV7-9 and TRBJ2-7, with 9 bases that match TRBD1. The length of the CDR3 is 14 residues. Trimming at V came to 8 bases and at J to 2 bases, leaving 7 bases not matched to a gene. Germline values: CDR1 SEHNR, CDR2 FQNEAQ (reference sequence). For the CDR3, the DNA is TGTGCCAGCGGGAGGACAGGGGCCCCCTACGAGCAGTACTTC. Translation gives CASGRTGAPYEQYF.

V gene TRBV5-5 combines with J gene TRBJ2-7, with TRBD1 matching over 7 bases. The J segment lost 5 bases and the V segment lost 4 bases, leaving 6 bases of the junction unmatched. CDR1 is SGHKS, CDR2 YYEKEE, per germline (reference sequence). The CDR3 has 13 residues. The CDR3, as DNA: TGTGCCAGCAGCCAAGGGGGCCAGGACGAGCAGTACTTC. It specifies CASSQGGQDEQYF. The whole variable domain, filled in from reference TRBV5-5 and TRBJ2-7, reads DAGVTQSPTHLIKTRGQQVTLRCSPISGHKSVSWYQQVLGQGPQFIFQYYEKEERGRGNFPDRFSARQFPNYSSELNVNALLLGDSALYLCASSQGGQDEQYFGPGTRLTVT.

The chain is built from TRBV5-4 and TRBJ2-5, with 7 bases identical to TRBD1. With V trimmed by 2 bases and J by 5 bases, 6 bases remained unmatched. This CDR3 spans 14 amino acids. In germline, CDR1 is SGHNT, CDR2 YYREEE (reference sequence). The CDR3 coding sequence is TGTGCCAGCAGCTTACAGGGGACCAGGGAGACCCAGTACTTC. Translation gives CASSLQGTRETQYF.

V gene TRBV28 combines with J gene TRBJ1-1; D perhaps matches TRBD1 (5 bases). CDR1 and CDR2 from the germline V gene are MDHEN and SYDVKM. The CDR3 length is 18 residues. Trimming cost V 6 bases and J 10 bases, with 33 bases left between them. For the CDR3, the DNA is TGTGCCAGCAGCCGGATTGGGCCCCAGGGAGGCAGAGCCCGGAGAGCTTTCTTT. As protein: CASSRIGPQGGRARRAFF.

The chain joins TRBV6-5 to TRBJ2-5, with 7 positions matching TRBD1. Germline V gene sequence: CDR1 MNHEY, CDR2 SVGAGI. The J segment lost 4 bases and the V segment lost 3 bases, leaving 2 bases of the junction unmatched. CDR3 length equals 13 residues. CDR3 DNA sequence: TGTGCCAGCAGTTATAACAGGGGAGAGACCCAGTACTTC. This sequence encodes CASSYNRGETQYF.

The chain is built from TRBV28 and TRBJ2-7; perhaps TRBD2 as D (6 bases). There are 12 residues in the CDR3. The germline CDR1 and CDR2 sequences are MDHEN and SYDVKM. The germline V and J ends were trimmed by 4 bases and 4 bases, with 8 bases remaining between them. The CDR3 DNA is TGTGCCAGCAGTTCTGGAGGGTACGAGCAGTACTTC. Translation: CASSSGGYEQYF.

The V call is TRBV9, the J call TRBJ1-1, with D possibly matching TRBD1 (6 bases). The CDR3 is 13 residues long. The V gene lost 0 bases and the J gene lost 3 bases, with 6 bases spanning the gap. The germline V gene has CDR1 SGDLS and CDR2 YYNGEE. CDR3 in DNA: TGTGCCAGCAGCGTAGCAGGGGACACTGAAGCTTTCTTT. As protein: CASSVAGDTEAFF.

The chain has TRBV27 and TRBJ2-3; maybe TRBD2 (5 bases). V was shortened by 2 bases and J by 0 bases, with 9 bases between the two germline ends. Germline V gene sequence: CDR1 MNHEY, CDR2 SMNVEV (reference sequence). CDR3 size: 15 residues. Written as DNA, the CDR3 is TGTGCCAGCAGTTTAAGGAGGTCTAGCACAGATACGCAGTATTTT. It specifies CASSLRRSSTDTQYF.

This chain links TRBV7-9 with TRBJ2-3; D not resolved. Germline V lookup: CDR1 SEHNR, CDR2 FQNEAQ (reference sequence). V lost 2 bases and J lost 1, with 13 bases in between. This CDR3 spans 16 amino acids. CDR3 DNA: TGTGCCAGCAGCTTAATGGTCAGTGATCGCACAGATACGCAGTATTTT. Its translation is CASSLMVSDRTDTQYF.

This clone was detected only a few times. The chain recombines TRBV29-1 with TRBJ1-1; TRBD1 aligns across 8 bases. Germline loops: CDR1 SQVTM, CDR2 ANQGSEA. The CDR3 extends over 13 amino acids. J lost 5 bases, V lost 5 bases, and 7 bases had no gene match. The CDR3 reads CSVNRGSGTEAFF. The CDR3 DNA follows: TGCAGCGTTAACAGGGGGTCAGGAACTGAAGCTTTCTTT.

This rearrangement joins TRBV28 to TRBJ2-2, with D unresolved. Germline loops: CDR1 MDHEN, CDR2 SYDVKM. The CDR3 loop spans 13 amino acids. Trimming removed 4 bases at V and 8 bases at J, with 11 bases between. CDR3 nucleotide sequence: TGTGCCAGCAGTTGGGCCTTTTTGGGGGAGCTGTTTTTT. Residues: CASSWAFLGELFF.

V and J are TRBV7-9 and TRBJ2-1; 10 bases line up with TRBD2. The V segment lost 3 bases and the J segment 8 bases; nucleotides outside the gene matches: 4. Looked up from germline, CDR1 is SEHNR and CDR2 is FQNEAQ (reference sequence). CDR3 length: 14 amino acids. CDR3 amino acids: CASSFPSGRDEQFF. The CDR3 DNA reads TGTGCCAGCAGCTTTCCGAGCGGGAGGGATGAGCAGTTCTTC.

CDR3 in amino acids: CASSLQAHRGVDTQYF. The DNA of the CDR3 is TGTGCCAGCAGCTTACAAGCCCACAGGGGAGTAGATACGCAGTATTTT. The chain is built from TRBV7-2 and TRBJ2-3; 7 nucleotides match TRBD1. V lost 2 bases to trimming and J lost 5 bases; unmatched junction nucleotides: 10. This CDR3 comprises 16 residues. CDR1 is SGHTA, CDR2 FQGNSA, per germline. Complete variable domain (other parts from reference TRBV7-2 and TRBJ2-3): GAGVSQSPSNKVTEKGKDVELRCDPISGHTALYWYRQSLGQGLEFLIYFQGNSAPDKSGLPSDRFSAERTGGSVSTLTIQRTQQEDSAVYLCASSLQAHRGVDTQYFGPGTRLTVL.

V gene TRBV4-1 combines with J gene TRBJ1-2; tentative D call: TRBD1 (5 bases). Trimming removed 3 bases at V and 6 bases at J, with 14 bases between. The CDR3 is 14 residues long. Germline values: CDR1 MGHRA, CDR2 YSYEKL. The CDR3 sequence is CASSHPGRGDGYTF. The CDR3, as DNA: TGCGCCAGCAGCCACCCGGGGAGGGGTGATGGCTACACCTTC.

The chain carries TRBV10-3 and TRBJ2-7; 7 bases line up with TRBD1. Germline V gene lookup returns CDR1 ENHRY and CDR2 SYGVKD. CDR3 length: 12 residues. Trimming at V came to 10 bases and at J to 4 bases, leaving 7 bases not matched to a gene. For the CDR3, the DNA is TGTGCCACCTCCGGGACAGATTACGAGCAGTACTTC. Protein: CATSGTDYEQYF.

V gene TRBV6-1 combines with J gene TRBJ2-7; TRBD1 aligns across 8 bases. Germline CDR1 MNHNS, CDR2 SASEGT. V shed 4 bases, J shed 2 bases, and the junction held 13 bases outside the gene matches. This CDR3 contains 17 residues. Here the CDR3 reads CASSVRLDDRGTYEQYF. DNA for the CDR3: TGTGCCAGCAGTGTTCGGCTCGATGACAGGGGAACCTACGAGCAGTACTTC.

V is TRBV4-2 and J is TRBJ2-3; no firm D call. Trimming took off 4 bases at V and 5 bases at J, with 7 bases between the two ends. The CDR3 is 12 amino acids. The germline V gene encodes CDR1 LGHNA and CDR2 YNFKEQ. CDR3 DNA: TGTGCCAGCAGCCCCACGGGAGATACGCAGTATTTT. Amino acid sequence: CASSPTGDTQYF.

This chain links TRBV6-6 with TRBJ2-1; TRBD2 aligns across 8 bases. The germline V gene encodes CDR1 MNHNY and CDR2 SVGAGI (reference sequence). The CDR3 runs 15 residues. V was clipped by 0 bases and J by 5 bases; unmatched bases: 3. The CDR3 DNA reads as TGTGCCAGCAGTTACTCGCTAGCGGGCGACAATGAGCAGTTCTTC. This codes for CASSYSLAGDNEQFF.

This chain connects TRBV7-2 to TRBJ2-3; 7 bases map to TRBD1. This CDR3 has 15 residues. In germline, CDR1 is SGHTA, CDR2 FQGNSA. V lost 4 bases to trimming and J lost 3 bases; unmatched junction nucleotides: 7. The CDR3 sequence: CASSYSGGTTDTQYF. CDR3 coding DNA: TGTGCCAGCAGCTACTCAGGGGGAACGACAGATACGCAGTATTTT.

The table lists this clone with a few counts. This chain uses TRBV6-2 or TRBV6-3 with TRBJ2-7; a possible D gene is TRBD1 (5 bases). This CDR3 comprises 12 residues. The germline V and J ends were trimmed by 6 bases and 2 bases, with 8 bases remaining between them. CDR1 is MNHEY, CDR2 SVGEGT, per germline. CDR3 sequence (DNA): TGTGCCAGCAGCGACAGTCCCTACGAGCAGTACTTC. Protein sequence: CASSDSPYEQYF.

The chain uses TRBV7-6 and TRBJ1-2, with 10 bases lining up with TRBD1. V lost 2 bases, J lost 6 bases, and 3 bases stayed unmatched. This CDR3 region has 14 residues. Germline CDR1 SGHVS, CDR2 FNYEAQ. The CDR3 bases are TGTGCCAGCAGCTTAAGACAGGGGGCGCATGGCTACACCTTC. Translation: CASSLRQGAHGYTF. The full variable domain, completed using reference TRBV7-6 and TRBJ1-2, is GAGVSQSPRYKVTKRGQDVALRCDPISGHVSLYWYRQALGQGPEFLTYFNYEAQQDKSGLPNDRFSAERPEGSISTLTIQRTEQRDSAMYRCASSLRQGAHGYTFGSGTRLTVV.

The rearrangement links TRBV24-1 to TRBJ1-5; the D gene is possibly TRBD1 (6 bases). Germline V lookup: CDR1 KGHDR, CDR2 SFDVKD. CDR3 size: 14 residues. The V and J ends lost 6 bases and 5 bases respectively, with 13 bases between them. The CDR3 loop is CATSSATGYQPQHF. The CDR3 DNA reads as TGTGCCACCAGTTCGGCCACAGGGTATCAGCCCCAGCATTTT.

This chain links TRBV7-3 with TRBJ2-3; a possible D gene is TRBD1 (6 bases). CDR3 size: 14 residues. The germline V gene encodes CDR1 SGHTA and CDR2 FQGTGA. Trimming pared 3 bases from V and 2 bases from J, leaving 9 bases between. CDR3 loop: CASSFAGDTDTQYF. DNA of the CDR3: TGTGCCAGCAGCTTTGCAGGGGACACAGATACGCAGTATTTT. Based on the CDR3 plus reference TRBV7-3 and TRBJ2-3, the full variable domain is GAGVSQTPSNKVTEKGKYVELRCDPISGHTALYWYRQSLGQGPEFLIYFQGTGAADDSGLPNDRFFAVRPEGSVSTLKIQRTERGDSAVYLCASSFAGDTDTQYFGPGTRLTVL.

The chain joins TRBV11-2 to TRBJ1-1, with D maybe TRBD1 (6 bases). This CDR3 comprises 13 residues. Germline V gene sequence: CDR1 SGHAT, CDR2 FQNNGV. Trimming left V 2 bases short and J 3 bases short, with 7 bases between. The CDR3 DNA follows: TGTGCCAGCAGCTTATCAGGGGACACTGAAGCTTTCTTT. Translating gives CASSLSGDTEAFF.

The V gene is TRBV30, the J gene TRBJ2-1; 10 bases fit TRBD1. The CDR3 sequence is 15 residues long. Trimming took 1 base from V and 8 from J; bases not matched to a gene: 8. Germline CDR1 reads GTSNPN; CDR2 reads SVGIG (reference sequence). As DNA, the CDR3 is TGTGCCTGGAGTGCCACCGGGACAGGGGCGTATGAGCAGTTCTTC. Residues: CAWSATGTGAYEQFF.

CDR3 nucleotide sequence: TGTGCCAGGGGACTTTGGACGGACGGACGGAACACTGAAGCTTTCTTT. This codes for CARGLWTDGRNTEAFF. This rearrangement joins TRBV19 to TRBJ1-1, with D possibly being TRBD1 (5 bases). The germline V gene has CDR1 LNHDA and CDR2 SQIVND (reference sequence). V was clipped by 9 bases and J by 1 base, with 21 bases between them. The CDR3 runs 16 residues. Drawing the rest from reference TRBV19 and TRBJ1-1, the complete variable domain is DGGITQSPKYLFRKEGQNVTLSCEQNLNHDAMYWYRQDPGQGLRLIYYSQIVNDFQKGDIAEGYSVSREKKESFPLTVTSAQKNPTAFYLCARGLWTDGRNTEAFFGQGTRLTVV.

This clone has only a few counts. The chain is built from TRBV29-1 and TRBJ1-6; D may be TRBD1 (5 bases). The V gene lost 4 bases and the J gene lost 5 bases, with 9 bases spanning the gap. The CDR3 consists of 13 residues. CDR1 and CDR2 (germline): SQVTM, ANQGSEA. CDR3 region: CSVGRGNNSPLHF. CDR3 DNA: TGCAGCGTTGGTAGGGGAAATAATTCACCCCTCCACTTT.

This clone has more than one count but fewer than ten. The chain recombines TRBV11-3 with TRBJ1-2; TRBD1 matches at 9 bases. The CDR3 is 14 amino acids. In germline, CDR1 is SGHNT, CDR2 YENEEA. Trimming took 5 bases from V and 7 from J; bases not matched to a gene: 8. Here the CDR3 DNA reads TGTGCCAGCAGCCCTAGGGGACAGGGCGGTGGCTACACCTTC. Translating gives CASSPRGQGGGYTF.

This clone occurred once. This chain connects TRBV7-8 to TRBJ2-1, with 8 bases matching TRBD2. Germline V gives CDR1 SGHVS, CDR2 FQNEAQ. The trim removed 4 bases at V and 6 bases at J, leaving 11 bases unmatched. The CDR3 length is 16 residues. CDR3 sequence (DNA): TGTGCCAGCAGCTCCCCCCGGACTAGCCAGGGCAATGAGCAGTTCTTC. Its translation is CASSSPRTSQGNEQFF. The full variable domain, in which reference TRBV7-8 and TRBJ2-1 provide the parts outside the CDR3, is GAGVSQSPRYKVAKRGQDVALRCDPISGHVSLFWYQQALGQGPEFLTYFQNEAQLDKSGLPSDRFFAERPEGSVSTLKIQRTQQEDSAVYLCASSSPRTSQGNEQFFGPGTRLTVL.

V gene TRBV30 combines with J gene TRBJ2-1; the D gene is possibly TRBD1 (6 bases). The CDR3 runs to 14 residues. V lost 8 bases, J lost 6 bases, and 20 bases lay in between. Germline CDR1 GTSNPN, CDR2 SVGIG (reference sequence). The CDR3 nucleotides read TGTGCCGGGCGATATCTCAGGGGCGTCAATGAGCAGTTCTTC. Encoded protein: CAGRYLRGVNEQFF.